The text below deals with one T cell receptor beta chain. These data belong to a study of OX40 agonist ivuxolimab in advanced cancers. The CDR3 runs to 18 residues. V was clipped by 5 bases and J by 3 bases; unmatched bases: 9. CDR1 WNHNN and CDR2 SYGVQD come from the germline V gene (reference sequence). Assay used: immunoSEQ multiplex PCR; TCRdb lists only in-frame clones, some missing. The data show roughly 70,000 clones, about 85% seen once. The receptor was isolated from an adult with an advanced solid tumor such as melanoma, head and neck, liver or kidney cancer. V gene TRBV10-1 combines with J gene TRBJ2-3; TRBD2 matches at 15 bases. The specimen comprised CD4+ or CD8+ T cells sorted from blood, sampled in a trial of the OX40 agonist ivuxolimab. CDR3 nucleotides: TGCGCCAGCAGTAAAGGGACTAGCGGGAGGCGAGGTACAGATACGCAGTATTTT. Translation gives CASSKGTSGRRGTDTQYF.